This T cell receptor (beta chain) was sequenced for a study of T cells expressing NK-cell markers (dated by TCRdb to 2020 to 2021). Some background on the complete study: In sorted CD3+CD56+NKG2C+, CD3+CD56+NKG2C- and CD3+CD56-NKG2C+ T-cell subsets from several donors, TCR beta-chain repertoires were profiled. Among the eight sequenced donors, only one was HCMV-seronegative, while the other seven were HCMV-seropositive. The study sequenced eight donors, all healthy volunteers chosen at random: three men and five women. Libraries were sequenced as 2 x 150 bp reads on Illumina HiSeq 2000/2500, MiSeq or NextSeq.

The data were produced on an Illumina HiSeq 2000. TCR beta cDNA libraries were prepared using 5'RACE template switching, which introduced a universal primer site and unique molecular identifiers. cDNA synthesis was primed from the TCR beta constant segment and was followed by two successive PCR amplification steps. The authors processed their data as follows. MIGEC was used to demultiplex reads and group the reads by UMI, and MiTCR was used to assemble and quantify clonotypes. To exclude erroneous sequences, only TCR cDNA sequences supported by at least two reads were retained. The tcR package was used for downstream repertoire analysis, and clonotypes were matched across fractions by CDR3 nucleotide sequence plus V segment. VDJmatch was used to annotate antigen specificity against VDJdb, with one amino acid substitution in CDR3 permitted. TCRdb reprocessed the reads and lists each CDR3 protein sequence as a single entry, with no DNA. The V and J calls were not made by the authors but by TCRdb's processing. The table for this sample shows over 350,000 distinct CDR3 sequences. Clones ranked in the top ten supply approximately 11% of the sample.

A commercial ELISA kit detecting HCMV-specific IgG in serum was used to determine HCMV serostatus. Peripheral blood mononuclear cells were isolated from blood by Ficoll density gradient centrifugation. In the case of this clonotype: Its target antigen remains unknown.

Overall study outcomes, separate from this receptor: Those dominant clonotypes were again the most abundant among CD3+CD56-NKG2C+ cells in several donors, at about 28.3-60.1%. For several donors, the dominant CD3+CD56+NKG2C+ clonotypes were among the top 10 CD8+ clonotypes and accounted for roughly 1.0-7.5% of CD8+ T cells. Whether the expanded NKG2C-expressing T cell clones were specific for HCMV antigens was left unclear.

Sequences MDHEN (CDR1) and SYDVKM (CDR2) are obtained from the germline V gene. The CDR3 covers 16 residues, taking in both the cysteine and the phenylalanine. DNA is not recorded here. The rearranged segments are TRBV28 and TRBJ2-7; TCRdb outputs TRBD1, but without DNA this stays unchecked. The sequence was obtained from a woman in her forties or fifties in good health. Donor details come from another sample of the same person, matched by shared clones. The sample consisted of blood T cells: a sorted CD56 or NKG2C T cell subset, CD4+ or CD8+ T cells, or bulk PBMC T cells (not recorded which). For the CDR3, the sequence is CASSFPRDREGYEQYF. Reference TRBV28 and TRBJ2-7 genes cover what lies past the CDR3, so the full variable domain is DVKVTQSSRYLVKRTGEKVFLECVQDMDHENMFWYRQDPGLGLRLIYFSYDVKMKEKGDIPEGYSVSREKKERFSLILESASTNQTSMYLCASSFPRDREGYEQYFGPGTRLTVT.